The source of this TCR beta chain is a study of cytomegalovirus exposure and HLA in healthy donors. Study findings and constraints: Productive rates of about 90% or about 30% were seen for most TCR beta V segments in an earlier analysis.

As concerns this clone: No antigen is known for it.

The CDR3 covers 16 residues. The germline CDR1 and CDR2 sequences are LGHNA and YNFKEQ. Trimming took 3 bases from V and 3 from J; bases not matched to a gene: 6. PCR involved 60 Vbeta and 13 Jbeta primers. Here immunoSEQ multiplex PCR was the method, and the copy in TCRdb shows in-frame clones only, minus some. The sample has around 200,000 clones, 65% to 80% seen once. This TCR came from a man aged 45-60 years in good health and CMV-seronegative. Material for sequencing was PBMCs. V and J are TRBV4-2 and TRBJ2-3; 10 positions agree with TRBD2. DNA of the CDR3: TGTGCCAGCAGCCATCCGCCGGGACTAGCGACAGATACGCAGTATTTT. It yields the protein CASSHPPGLATDTQYF.